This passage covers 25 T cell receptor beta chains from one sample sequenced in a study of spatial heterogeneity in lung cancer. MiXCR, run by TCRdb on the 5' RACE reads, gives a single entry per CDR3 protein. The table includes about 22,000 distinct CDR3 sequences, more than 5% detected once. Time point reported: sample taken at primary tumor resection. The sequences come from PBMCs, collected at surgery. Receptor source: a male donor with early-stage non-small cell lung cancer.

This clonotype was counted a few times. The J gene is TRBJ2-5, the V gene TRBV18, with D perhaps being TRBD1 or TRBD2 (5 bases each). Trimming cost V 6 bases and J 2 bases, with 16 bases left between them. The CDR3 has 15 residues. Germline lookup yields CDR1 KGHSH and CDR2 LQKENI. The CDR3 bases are TGTGCCAGCTCCCTCGCCGCCGGGACGCAAGAGACCCAGTACTTC. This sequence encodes CASSLAAGTQETQYF.

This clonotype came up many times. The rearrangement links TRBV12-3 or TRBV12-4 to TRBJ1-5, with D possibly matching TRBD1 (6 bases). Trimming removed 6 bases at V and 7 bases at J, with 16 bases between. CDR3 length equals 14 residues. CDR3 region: CASSRGLGEQPQHF. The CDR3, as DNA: TGTGCCAGCAGCAGGGGTCTAGGGGAACAGCCCCAGCATTTT.

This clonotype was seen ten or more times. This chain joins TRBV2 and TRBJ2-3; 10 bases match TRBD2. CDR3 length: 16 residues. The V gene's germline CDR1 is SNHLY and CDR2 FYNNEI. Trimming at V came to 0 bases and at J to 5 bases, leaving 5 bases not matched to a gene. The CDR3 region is CASSEAELAGKDTQYF. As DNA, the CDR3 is TGTGCCAGCAGTGAAGCGGAACTAGCGGGAAAAGATACGCAGTATTTT.

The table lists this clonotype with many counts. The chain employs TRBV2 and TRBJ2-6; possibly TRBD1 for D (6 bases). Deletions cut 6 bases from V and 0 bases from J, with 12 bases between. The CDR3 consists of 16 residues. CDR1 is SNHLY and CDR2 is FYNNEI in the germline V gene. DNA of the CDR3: TGTGCCAGCAGCCCGGACAGCTCCTCTGGGGCCAACGTCCTGACTTTC. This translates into CASSPDSSSGANVLTF.

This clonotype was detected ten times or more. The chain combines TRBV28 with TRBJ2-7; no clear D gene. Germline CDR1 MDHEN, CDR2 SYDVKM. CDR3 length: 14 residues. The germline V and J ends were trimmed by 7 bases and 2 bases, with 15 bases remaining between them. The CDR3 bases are TGTGCCAGCAAGGTCGTCCGAGCCCCCTACGAGCAGTACTTC. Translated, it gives CASKVVRAPYEQYF.

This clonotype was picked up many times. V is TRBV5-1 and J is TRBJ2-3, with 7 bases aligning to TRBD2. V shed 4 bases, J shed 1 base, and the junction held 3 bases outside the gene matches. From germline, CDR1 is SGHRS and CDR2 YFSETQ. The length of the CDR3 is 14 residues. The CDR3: CASSPAGGTDTQYF. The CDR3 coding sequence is TGCGCCAGCAGCCCGGCGGGGGGCACAGATACGCAGTATTTT.

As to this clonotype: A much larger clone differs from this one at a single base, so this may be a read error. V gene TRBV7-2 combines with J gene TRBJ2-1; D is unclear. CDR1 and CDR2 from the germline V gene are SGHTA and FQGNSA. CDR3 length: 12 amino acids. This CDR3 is CVSSPTLNEQFF. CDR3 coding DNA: TGTGTCAGCAGCCCCACCCTCAATGAGCAGTTCTTC.

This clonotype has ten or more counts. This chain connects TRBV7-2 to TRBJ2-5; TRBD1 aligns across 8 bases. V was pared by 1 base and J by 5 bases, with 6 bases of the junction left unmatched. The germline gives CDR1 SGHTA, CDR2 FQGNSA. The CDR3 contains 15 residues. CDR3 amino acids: CASSLGTGLQETQYF. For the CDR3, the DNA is TGTGCCAGCAGCTTAGGGACAGGGTTGCAGGAGACCCAGTACTTC.

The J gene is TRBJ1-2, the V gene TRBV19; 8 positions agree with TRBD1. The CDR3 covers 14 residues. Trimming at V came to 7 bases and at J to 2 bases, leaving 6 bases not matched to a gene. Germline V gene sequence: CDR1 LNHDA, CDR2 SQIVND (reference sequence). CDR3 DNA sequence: TGTGCCAGTACTCGGGACAGGAGAAACTATGGCTACACCTTC. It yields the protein CASTRDRRNYGYTF.

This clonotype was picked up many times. CDR3 nucleotides: TGTGCCAGCAGCTTAGCTCGCAGGGGGCGCGAAAAGGAGACCCAGTACTTC. Its protein is CASSLARRGREKETQYF. This chain joins TRBV7-8 and TRBJ2-5, with 8 bases that match TRBD1. Germline V gene data show CDR1 as SGHVS and CDR2 as FQNEAQ. The CDR3 spans 17 residues. Trimming cost V 0 bases and J 5 bases; bases outside gene matches: 11.

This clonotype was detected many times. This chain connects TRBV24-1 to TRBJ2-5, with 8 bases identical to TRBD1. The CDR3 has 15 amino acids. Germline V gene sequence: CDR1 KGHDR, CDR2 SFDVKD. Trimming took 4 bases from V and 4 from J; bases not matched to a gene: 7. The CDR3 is CATSENGQGIETQYF. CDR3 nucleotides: TGTGCCACCAGTGAGAACGGACAGGGAATAGAGACCCAGTACTTC.

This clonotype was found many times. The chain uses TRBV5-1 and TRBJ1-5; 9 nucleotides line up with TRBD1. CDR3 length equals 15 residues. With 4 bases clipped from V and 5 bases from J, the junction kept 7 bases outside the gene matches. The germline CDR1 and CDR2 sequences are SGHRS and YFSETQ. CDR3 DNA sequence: TGCGCCAGCAGCCCCGCGGGACAGGGCCATCAGCCCCAGCATTTT. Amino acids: CASSPAGQGHQPQHF.

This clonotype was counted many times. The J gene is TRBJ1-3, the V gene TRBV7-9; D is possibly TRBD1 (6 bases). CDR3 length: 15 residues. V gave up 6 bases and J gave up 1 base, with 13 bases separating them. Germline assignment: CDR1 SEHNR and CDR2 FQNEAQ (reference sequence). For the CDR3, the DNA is TGTGCCAGCAGACCCAGGGGTGAATCTGGAAACACCATATATTTT. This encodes CASRPRGESGNTIYF.

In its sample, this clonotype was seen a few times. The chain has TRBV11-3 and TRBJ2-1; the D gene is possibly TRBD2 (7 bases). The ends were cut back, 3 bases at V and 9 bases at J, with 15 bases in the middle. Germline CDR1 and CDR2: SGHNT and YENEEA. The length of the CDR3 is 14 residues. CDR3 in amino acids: CASSFKGGPSEQFF. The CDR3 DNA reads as TGTGCCAGCAGCTTCAAGGGGGGGCCAAGTGAGCAGTTCTTC.

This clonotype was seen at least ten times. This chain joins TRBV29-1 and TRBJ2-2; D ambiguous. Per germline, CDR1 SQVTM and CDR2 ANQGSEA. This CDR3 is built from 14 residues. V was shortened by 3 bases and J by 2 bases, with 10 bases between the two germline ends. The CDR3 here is CSVDRVGNTGELFF. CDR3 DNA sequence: TGCAGCGTTGATAGAGTGGGTAACACCGGGGAGCTGTTTTTT.

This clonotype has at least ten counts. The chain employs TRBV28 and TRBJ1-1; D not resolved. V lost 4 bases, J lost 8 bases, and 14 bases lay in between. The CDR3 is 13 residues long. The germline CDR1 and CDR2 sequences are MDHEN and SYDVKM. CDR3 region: CASSSQQIEEAFF. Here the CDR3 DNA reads TGTGCCAGCAGTTCCCAACAAATTGAGGAAGCTTTCTTT.

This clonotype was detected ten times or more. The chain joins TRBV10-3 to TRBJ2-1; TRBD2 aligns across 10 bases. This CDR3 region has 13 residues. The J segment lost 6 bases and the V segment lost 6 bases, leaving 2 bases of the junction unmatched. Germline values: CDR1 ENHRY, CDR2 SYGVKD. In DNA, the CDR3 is TGTGCCATCAGAGCGGGAGGGCCCAATGAGCAGTTCTTC. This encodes CAIRAGGPNEQFF.

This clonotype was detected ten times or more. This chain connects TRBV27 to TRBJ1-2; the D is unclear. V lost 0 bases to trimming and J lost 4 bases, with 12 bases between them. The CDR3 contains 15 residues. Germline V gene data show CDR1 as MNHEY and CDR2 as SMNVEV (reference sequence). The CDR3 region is CASSLSPASAYGYTF. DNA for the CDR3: TGTGCCAGCAGTTTATCGCCGGCCTCGGCCTATGGCTACACCTTC.

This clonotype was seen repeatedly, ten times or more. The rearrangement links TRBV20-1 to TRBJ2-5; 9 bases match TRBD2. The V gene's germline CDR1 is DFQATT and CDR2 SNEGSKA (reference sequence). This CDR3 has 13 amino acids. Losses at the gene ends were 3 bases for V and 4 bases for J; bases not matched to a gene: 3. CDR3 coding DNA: TGCAGTGCTAGGCGGGGGGGCGGAGAGACCCAGTACTTC. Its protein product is CSARRGGGETQYF.

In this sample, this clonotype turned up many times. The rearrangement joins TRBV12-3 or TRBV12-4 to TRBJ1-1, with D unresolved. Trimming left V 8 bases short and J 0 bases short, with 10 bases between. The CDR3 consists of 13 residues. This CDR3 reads CASRVGMNTEAFF. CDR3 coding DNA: TGTGCCAGCCGTGTGGGGATGAACACTGAAGCTTTCTTT.

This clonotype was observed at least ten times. The CDR3 DNA follows: TGTGCCAGCACCCGGGTTAGCGGGGATAACCGATACTACGAGCAGTACTTC. Residues: CASTRVSGDNRYYEQYF. V and J are TRBV21-1 and TRBJ2-7; the table's D call, TRBD2, has no DNA check behind it. TRBV21-1 is classified as a pseudogene. There are 17 residues in the CDR3.

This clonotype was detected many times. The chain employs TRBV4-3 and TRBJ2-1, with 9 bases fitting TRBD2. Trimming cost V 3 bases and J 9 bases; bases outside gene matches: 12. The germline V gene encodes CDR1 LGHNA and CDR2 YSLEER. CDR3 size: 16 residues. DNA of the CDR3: TGCGCCAGCAGCCAGGGAGATGGGCTAGCGGGGATTGAGCAGTTCTTC. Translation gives CASSQGDGLAGIEQFF.

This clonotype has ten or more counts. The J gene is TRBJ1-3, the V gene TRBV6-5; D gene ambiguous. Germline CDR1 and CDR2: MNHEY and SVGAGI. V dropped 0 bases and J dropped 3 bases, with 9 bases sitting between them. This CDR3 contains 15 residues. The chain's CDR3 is CASSYSRSVGNTIYF. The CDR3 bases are TGTGCCAGCAGTTACTCCCGCTCGGTTGGAAACACCATATATTTT.

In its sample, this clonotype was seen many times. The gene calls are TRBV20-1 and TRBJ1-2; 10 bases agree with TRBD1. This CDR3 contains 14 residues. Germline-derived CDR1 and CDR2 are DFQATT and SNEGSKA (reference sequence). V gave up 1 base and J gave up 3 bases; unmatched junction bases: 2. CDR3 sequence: CSARAGQGYYGYTF. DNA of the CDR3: TGCAGTGCTAGAGCGGGACAGGGGTACTATGGCTACACCTTC.

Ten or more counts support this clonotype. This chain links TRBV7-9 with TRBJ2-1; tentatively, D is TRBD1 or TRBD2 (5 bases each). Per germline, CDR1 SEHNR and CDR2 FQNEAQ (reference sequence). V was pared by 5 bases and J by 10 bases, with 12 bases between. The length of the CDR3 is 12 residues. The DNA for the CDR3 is TGTGCCAGCAGCCCTACTTGGGGGGAGCAGTTCTTC. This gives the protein CASSPTWGEQFF.